The source of this T cell receptor beta chain is a study of STAT5B mutations in CD4+ large granular lymphocyte leukemia. The V end lost 3 bases, the J end lost 8 bases, and 10 bases lay between the germline ends. The CDR3 loop spans 12 amino acids. Per the germline V gene, CDR1 is LGHNT and CDR2 is FRNRAP. This was a survey-level run. Sequenced by immunoSEQ multiplex PCR; TCRdb stores in-frame clones only, minus some. This table holds tens of thousands of clones, less than 85% found once. The chain couples TRBV12-5 to TRBJ1-2; D possibly corresponds to TRBD1 (5 bases). What was sequenced was CD4+ T cells from blood buffy coats. The clonotype comes from a human donor in good health. CDR3 sequence reads: CASGFGWGGYTF. The CDR3 DNA sequence: TGTGCTAGTGGTTTCGGGTGGGGGGGCTACACCTTC.